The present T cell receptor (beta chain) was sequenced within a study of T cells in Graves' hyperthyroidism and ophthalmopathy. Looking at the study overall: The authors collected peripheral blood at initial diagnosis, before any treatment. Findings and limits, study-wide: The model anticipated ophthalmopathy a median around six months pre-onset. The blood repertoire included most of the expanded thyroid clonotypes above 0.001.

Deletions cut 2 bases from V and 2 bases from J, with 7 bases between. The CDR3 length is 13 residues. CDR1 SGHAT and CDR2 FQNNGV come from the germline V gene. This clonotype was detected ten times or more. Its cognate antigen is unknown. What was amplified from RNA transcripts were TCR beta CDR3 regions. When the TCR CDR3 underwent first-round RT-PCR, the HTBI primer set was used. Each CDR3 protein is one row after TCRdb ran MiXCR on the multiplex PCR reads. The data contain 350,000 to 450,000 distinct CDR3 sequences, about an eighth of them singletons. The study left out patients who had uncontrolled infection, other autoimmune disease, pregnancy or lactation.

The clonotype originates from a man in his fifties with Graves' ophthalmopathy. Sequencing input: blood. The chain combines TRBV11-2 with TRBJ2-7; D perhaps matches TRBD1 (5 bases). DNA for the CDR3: TGTGCCAGCAGCTTACTAGGGGCCTACGAGCAGTACTTC. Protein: CASSLLGAYEQYF.